One and the same sample provided the 9 T cell receptor beta chains below, sequenced in a study of control samples from healthy donors and cancer patients. The data were produced by immunoSEQ multiplex PCR, yet TCRdb's version contains in-frame clones alone and is incomplete. The table has roughly 180,000 clones, 94% seen once. Source material: blood. These receptors were obtained from a woman in her late teens or twenties in good health.

V is TRBV29-1 and J is TRBJ2-6; no reliable D call. The germline CDR1 and CDR2 sequences are SQVTM and ANQGSEA. The CDR3 is made up of 13 amino acids. The V and J ends lost 7 bases and 4 bases respectively, with 11 bases between them. The chain's CDR3 is CSARLGGANVLTF. The DNA for the CDR3 is TGCAGCGCCCGACTTGGGGGGGCCAACGTCCTGACTTTC.

This clone was seen a single time. The chain carries TRBV18 and TRBJ2-5; D perhaps matches TRBD2 (5 bases). The CDR3 has 11 amino acids. V was pared by 2 bases and J by 10 bases, with 8 bases between. Germline CDR1 is KGHSH and CDR2 is LQKENI. CDR3 in amino acids: CASSPGGNQYF. CDR3 DNA sequence: TGTGCCAGCTCACCAGGAGGCAACCAGTACTTC.

The chain carries TRBV2 and TRBJ1-1; D is undetermined. V was shortened by 4 bases and J by 1 base, with 10 bases between the two germline ends. The length of the CDR3 is 14 residues. Germline V lookup: CDR1 SNHLY, CDR2 FYNNEI. CDR3 protein: CASSVDRGNTEAFF. In DNA, the CDR3 is TGTGCCAGCAGTGTGGACCGGGGGAACACTGAAGCTTTCTTT.

J is TRBJ2-5 and V is TRBV19; perhaps TRBD1 as D (5 bases). Germline V gene sequence: CDR1 LNHDA, CDR2 SQIVND (reference sequence). The V end lost 2 bases, the J end lost 7 bases, and 5 bases lay between the germline ends. This CDR3 spans 11 amino acids. CDR3: CASSIRGTQYF. CDR3 in DNA: TGTGCCAGTAGTATAAGGGGGACCCAGTACTTC.

V gene TRBV27 combines with J gene TRBJ2-1, with 7 positions matching TRBD1. J lost 0 bases, V lost 6 bases, and 5 bases had no gene match. This CDR3 spans 15 amino acids. Germline loops: CDR1 MNHEY, CDR2 SMNVEV (reference sequence). Here the CDR3 reads CASRAGTVSYNEQFF. The CDR3 DNA follows: TGTGCCAGCAGAGCCGGGACAGTCTCCTACAATGAGCAGTTCTTC.

The V gene is TRBV19, the J gene TRBJ1-5, with 7 bases lining up with TRBD1. Germline lookup yields CDR1 LNHDA and CDR2 SQIVND (reference sequence). There are 12 residues in the CDR3. Unmatched junction bases numbered 4, after V lost 9 bases and J lost 5 bases. CDR3 nucleotide sequence: TGTGCCAGCCACCAGGGGGATCAGCCCCAGCATTTT. This sequence encodes CASHQGDQPQHF. Looking up the rest from reference TRBV19 and TRBJ1-5 gives the full variable domain: DGGITQSPKYLFRKEGQNVTLSCEQNLNHDAMYWYRQDPGQGLRLIYYSQIVNDFQKGDIAEGYSVSREKKESFPLTVTSAQKNPTAFYLCASHQGDQPQHFGDGTRLSIL.

This chain links TRBV20-1 with TRBJ2-1; D not certain. The CDR3 extends over 11 amino acids. The germline V gene has CDR1 DFQATT and CDR2 SNEGSKA (reference sequence). Between the trimmed V and J ends, which lost 4 bases and 9 bases, there was a span of 10 bases. DNA for the CDR3: TGCAGTGCTACCTCCTCTGGTGAGCAGTTCTTC. Amino acids: CSATSSGEQFF.

This chain joins TRBV9 and TRBJ2-2, with D perhaps matching TRBD2 (6 bases). CDR1 SGDLS and CDR2 YYNGEE come from the germline V gene. The CDR3 has 16 residues. V lost 4 bases and J 4 bases, leaving 17 bases between the germline ends. Written as DNA, the CDR3 is TGTGCCAGCAGCCGTGGAGGGACCCGGGGCACCGGGGAGCTGTTTTTT. Translated, it gives CASSRGGTRGTGELFF. Filled out from reference TRBV9 and TRBJ2-2, the complete variable domain reads DSGVTQTPKHLITATGQRVTLRCSPRSGDLSVYWYQQSLDQGLQFLIQYYNGEERAKGNILERFSAQQFPDLHSELNLSSLELGDSALYFCASSRGGTRGTGELFFGEGSRLTVL.

The rearrangement links TRBV5-1 to TRBJ1-2, with D possibly being TRBD1 (5 bases). Germline loops: CDR1 SGHRS, CDR2 YFSETQ. This CDR3 contains 15 residues. The V gene lost 4 bases and the J gene lost 0 bases, with 13 bases spanning the gap. CDR3: CASSHGQTSNYGYTF. The CDR3 DNA reads as TGCGCCAGCAGCCATGGACAAACCTCTAACTATGGCTACACCTTC. The variable domain in full, with the rest retrieved from reference TRBV5-1 and TRBJ1-2, is KAGVTQTPRYLIKTRGQQVTLSCSPISGHRSVSWYQQTPGQGLQFLFEYFSETQRNKGNFPGRFSGRQFSNSRSEMNVSTLELGDSALYLCASSHGQTSNYGYTFGSGTRLTVV.